Below, one TCR beta chain is given with its context. Its antigen is unidentified. Repertoires were generated with immunoSEQ multiplex PCR, while TCRdb's copy carries only in-frame clones and drops some. Of over 130,000 clones in the sample, roughly 90% were seen once. The entry originates in a study of Ad26.COV2.S vaccination and SARS-CoV-2 variants. Whole-study findings and limits: Once vaccination had occurred, spike-specific CD8+ and CD4+ T cell responses reportedly showed substantial breadth. Similar non-spike TCR breadth was observed in recipients of vaccine and of placebo. Compared with placebo recipients, vaccine recipients had higher spike-specific TCR breadth.

The starting material was peripheral blood, obtained after recovery from COVID-19. The TCR sequence derives from a human donor who had recovered from COVID-19.

CDR3 loop: CASSRQGANSNQPQHF. For the CDR3, the DNA is TGTGCCAGCAGTAGACAGGGGGCGAATAGCAATCAGCCCCAGCATTTT. The chain carries TRBV27 and TRBJ1-5; TRBD1 matches 10 bases. The CDR3 spans 16 residues. Germline loops: CDR1 MNHEY, CDR2 SMNVEV (reference sequence). The V gene end was trimmed by 5 bases and the J gene end by 0 bases; junction bases not matched to a gene: 4.